Presented here are 29 T cell receptor beta chains from one specimen sequenced in a study of blood T cell repertoires in COVID-19. Method: immunoSEQ multiplex PCR; TCRdb's copy keeps in-frame clones and lacks some. Counted here are some 350,000 clones, around 91% occurring once; the ten biggest clones make up around 1%. The sequenced sample consisted of PBMCs or T cells enriched from blood (not recorded which). The receptors here all came from a man younger than 35 who had recovered from COVID-19.

This chain links TRBV4-3 with TRBJ2-3; tentatively, D is TRBD2 (6 bases). The CDR3 contains 16 residues. Trimming took off 3 bases at V and 8 bases at J, with 21 bases between the two ends. Germline values: CDR1 LGHNA, CDR2 YSLEER. The CDR3 DNA follows: TGCGCCAGCAGCCAGGAGCCGGGGCGGAGGGATGGTACGCAGTATTTT. This sequence encodes CASSQEPGRRDGTQYF.

The CDR3: CASSESNFQAFF. The CDR3 DNA is TGTGCCAGCAGTGAGTCTAACTTTCAAGCTTTCTTT. The rearrangement links TRBV2 to TRBJ1-1; D unresolved. Germline-derived CDR1 and CDR2 are SNHLY and FYNNEI. The CDR3 loop spans 12 amino acids. Between the trimmed V and J ends, which lost 3 bases and 9 bases, there was a span of 11 bases.

The chain couples TRBV6-2 or TRBV6-3 to TRBJ2-1; possibly TRBD2 for D (5 bases). Germline values: CDR1 MNHEY, CDR2 SVGEGT. CDR3 length: 15 residues. The V end lost 6 bases, the J end lost 0 bases, and 12 bases lay between the germline ends. DNA of the CDR3: TGTGCCAGCAGCCCCCCGAGGGTCTCCTACAATGAGCAGTTCTTC. It codes for CASSPPRVSYNEQFF.

CDR3 bases: TGTGCCAGCTCACCAGCGGGGGGCTACACTGAAGCTTTCTTT. Translating it yields CASSPAGGYTEAFF. The chain recombines TRBV18 with TRBJ1-1, with D possibly matching TRBD1 (6 bases). The V end was cut by 2 bases, the J end by 3 bases, with 10 bases between. Per the germline V gene, CDR1 is KGHSH and CDR2 is LQKENI. This CDR3 is built from 14 residues.

The chain combines TRBV29-1 with TRBJ2-3; D unresolved. Germline CDR1 is SQVTM and CDR2 is ANQGSEA. CDR3 length: 13 amino acids. Trimming took off 4 bases at V and 1 base at J, with 9 bases between the two ends. The CDR3 DNA reads as TGCAGCGTTGCTAGGTTAGGCACAGATACGCAGTATTTT. Residues: CSVARLGTDTQYF.

The chain combines TRBV28 with TRBJ1-2, with 9 bases matching TRBD1. Germline V gene lookup returns CDR1 MDHEN and CDR2 SYDVKM. The V and J ends lost 7 bases and 8 bases, in that order; junction bases with no gene match: 8. The CDR3 runs 13 residues. The CDR3 DNA reads as TGTGCCAGCATTCAACAGGGGGCCCAGGGCTACACCTTC. Protein product: CASIQQGAQGYTF.

V gene TRBV27 combines with J gene TRBJ1-4, with D maybe TRBD1 (5 bases). This CDR3 region has 16 residues. Germline CDR1 is MNHEY and CDR2 is SMNVEV (reference sequence). V was trimmed by 6 bases and J by 8 bases, leaving 22 bases between them. The CDR3 DNA reads as TGTGCCAGCAGCTTACTCGTGGGGCGATTTGTGGAAAAACTGTTTTTT. This translates into CASSLLVGRFVEKLFF.

A note on this clone: The sample has other DNA sequences that encode this CDR3 too. The gene calls are TRBV12-3 or TRBV12-4 and TRBJ1-2; D is unresolved. V gave up 1 base and J gave up 8 bases, with 8 bases separating them. The CDR3 runs to 12 residues. CDR3 DNA: TGTGCCAGCAGTTTAGGCGGTAACGGCTACACCTTC. Its translation: CASSLGGNGYTF.

The CDR3 DNA follows: TGTGCCAGCAGTTTGGAGTACAATCAGCCCCAGCATTTT. Translated: CASSLEYNQPQHF. The chain has TRBV27 and TRBJ1-5; D not resolved. V shed 3 bases and J shed 3 bases, with 6 bases lying between them. The length of the CDR3 is 13 residues. The germline V gene has CDR1 MNHEY and CDR2 SMNVEV (reference sequence).

As for this clone: The identical CDR3 is also encoded by other nucleotide sequences in the sample. The chain combines TRBV12-3 or TRBV12-4 with TRBJ2-5; D is unresolved. The CDR3 contains 12 residues. Between the trimmed V and J ends, which lost 2 bases and 5 bases, there was a span of 6 bases. The CDR3 DNA follows: TGTGCCAGCAGTTTAATCGGTGAGACCCAGTACTTC. It codes for CASSLIGETQYF.

The V gene is TRBV12-3 or TRBV12-4, the J gene TRBJ2-7, with a weak D call TRBD2 (6 bases). CDR3 length: 13 residues. The V gene lost 8 bases and the J gene lost 4 bases, with 15 bases spanning the gap. CDR3 protein: CASGFSGSYEQYF. The CDR3, as DNA: TGTGCCAGCGGCTTTAGCGGCTCTTACGAGCAGTACTTC.

The rearrangement uses TRBV4-2 and TRBJ1-5; a possible D gene is TRBD1 (6 bases). CDR3 length: 15 amino acids. From germline, CDR1 is LGHNA and CDR2 YNFKEQ. Trimming left V 3 bases short and J 6 bases short, with 15 bases between. CDR3: CASSQMSGVRQPQHF. CDR3 sequence (DNA): TGTGCCAGCAGCCAGATGTCAGGGGTTCGTCAGCCCCAGCATTTT.

This chain connects TRBV28 to TRBJ1-5; D unclear. This CDR3 has 14 residues. CDR1 is MDHEN, CDR2 SYDVKM, per germline. The V end lost 2 bases, the J end lost 7 bases, and 12 bases lay between the germline ends. The CDR3 spells CASSLPSIWQPQHF. In nucleotides, the CDR3 is TGTGCCAGCAGTTTACCCTCTATTTGGCAGCCCCAGCATTTT. Full variable domain (outside the CDR3, taken from reference TRBV28 and TRBJ1-5): DVKVTQSSRYLVKRTGEKVFLECVQDMDHENMFWYRQDPGLGLRLIYFSYDVKMKEKGDIPEGYSVSREKKERFSLILESASTNQTSMYLCASSLPSIWQPQHFGDGTRLSIL.

J is TRBJ2-1 and V is TRBV15; possibly TRBD2 for D (5 bases). Germline V gene sequence: CDR1 LNHNV, CDR2 YYDKDF (reference sequence). CDR3 length: 15 amino acids. V dropped 1 base and J dropped 4 bases, with 11 bases sitting between them. The CDR3 region has the DNA TGTGCCACCAGCAGAGGCGGGTCGACGTACAATGAGCAGTTCTTC. It yields the protein CATSRGGSTYNEQFF.

V usage is TRBV2 and J usage is TRBJ1-5; D remains ambiguous. The CDR3 is 15 amino acids. V lost 2 bases and J 5 bases, leaving 13 bases between the germline ends. Germline V lookup: CDR1 SNHLY, CDR2 FYNNEI. The CDR3 loop is CASSEPSGIHQPQHF. As DNA, the CDR3 is TGTGCCAGCAGTGAACCTTCGGGGATCCATCAGCCCCAGCATTTT. The full variable domain, in which reference TRBV2 and TRBJ1-5 provide the parts outside the CDR3, is EPEVTQTPSHQVTQMGQEVILRCVPISNHLYFYWYRQILGQKVEFLVSFYNNEISEKSEIFDDQFSVERPDGSNFTLKIRSTKLEDSAMYFCASSEPSGIHQPQHFGDGTRLSIL.

V and J are TRBV28 and TRBJ2-2; 10 nucleotides align to TRBD2. Germline CDR1 and CDR2: MDHEN and SYDVKM. The length of the CDR3 is 16 residues. With V trimmed by 2 bases and J by 2 bases, 2 bases remained unmatched. The chain's CDR3 is CASSLLAGENTGELFF. The CDR3 bases are TGTGCCAGCAGTTTACTAGCGGGGGAAAACACCGGGGAGCTGTTTTTT. The full variable domain, in which reference TRBV28 and TRBJ2-2 provide the parts outside the CDR3, is DVKVTQSSRYLVKRTGEKVFLECVQDMDHENMFWYRQDPGLGLRLIYFSYDVKMKEKGDIPEGYSVSREKKERFSLILESASTNQTSMYLCASSLLAGENTGELFFGEGSRLTVL.

J is TRBJ2-1 and V is TRBV18; D may be TRBD2 (6 bases). The CDR3 length is 15 residues. Trimming left V 4 bases short and J 1 base short, with 11 bases between. CDR1 and CDR2 (germline): KGHSH, LQKENI. In nucleotides, the CDR3 is TGTGCCAGCTCACTGGGACTTGAATCCTACAATGAGCAGTTCTTC. As protein: CASSLGLESYNEQFF.

This rearrangement joins TRBV4-3 to TRBJ2-7; TRBD2 matches at 9 bases. There are 17 residues in the CDR3. Germline assignment: CDR1 LGHNA and CDR2 YSLEER. Trimming at V came to 3 bases and at J to 1 base, leaving 10 bases not matched to a gene. Here the CDR3 reads CASSQEDSGSRSYEQYF. The CDR3 DNA reads as TGCGCCAGCAGCCAGGAAGATAGCGGGAGTAGGTCCTACGAGCAGTACTTC.

The rearrangement uses TRBV2 and TRBJ1-1, with D perhaps matching TRBD1 (5 bases). Germline assignment: CDR1 SNHLY and CDR2 FYNNEI. There are 13 residues in the CDR3. Deletions cut 7 bases from V and 1 base from J, with 10 bases between. CDR3 sequence: CASTPQGNTEAFF. CDR3 DNA sequence: TGTGCCAGCACCCCCCAGGGGAACACTGAAGCTTTCTTT.

The V gene is TRBV5-4, the J gene TRBJ2-2; 15 nucleotides line up with TRBD2. The CDR3 is made up of 18 amino acids. V lost 5 bases to trimming and J lost 0 bases; unmatched junction nucleotides: 5. Germline assignment: CDR1 SGHNT and CDR2 YYREEE (reference sequence). The CDR3 sequence: CASRPGLAGGANTGELFF. The CDR3 DNA reads as TGTGCCAGCAGGCCGGGACTAGCGGGAGGAGCGAACACCGGGGAGCTGTTTTTT.

The chain recombines TRBV7-8 with TRBJ2-5, with 9 bases that match TRBD1. The CDR3 runs to 14 residues. V lost 8 bases and J lost 6; bases outside the gene matches: 10. Germline V gene sequence: CDR1 SGHVS, CDR2 FQNEAQ. This chain's CDR3 is CASGQDRGRQTQYF. DNA for the CDR3: TGTGCCAGCGGACAAGACAGGGGGAGACAGACCCAGTACTTC.

This chain links TRBV4-1 with TRBJ2-5, with TRBD2 matching 8 bases. The CDR3 runs 15 residues. V shed 1 base and J 5 bases; nucleotides not matched to a gene: 6. Germline V gene data show CDR1 as MGHRA and CDR2 as YSYEKL. CDR3 protein: CASSQVAGTTETQYF. DNA for the CDR3: TGCGCCAGCAGCCAAGTAGCGGGAACGACGGAGACCCAGTACTTC.

The chain recombines TRBV7-3 with TRBJ2-7; weak D call: TRBD2 (6 bases). Germline V gives CDR1 SGHTA, CDR2 FQGTGA. This CDR3 region has 15 residues. The V and J ends lost 5 bases and 1 base respectively, with 15 bases between them. The CDR3 DNA reads as TGTGCCAGCAGCAAAACCGGGACTGAGTCCTACGAGCAGTACTTC. It codes for CASSKTGTESYEQYF.

The rearrangement joins TRBV20-1 to TRBJ2-7; D uncertain. The CDR3 length is 10 residues. Germline V gene data show CDR1 as DFQATT and CDR2 as SNEGSKA (reference sequence). Trimming took off 3 bases at V and 5 bases at J, with 5 bases between the two ends. CDR3 coding DNA: TGCAGTGCTAGGCAGAACGAGCAGTACTTC. Protein: CSARQNEQYF.

This clone was counted at least ten times. The chain has TRBV19 and TRBJ2-7; 11 bases agree with TRBD2. This CDR3 comprises 15 residues. Trimming at V came to 5 bases and at J to 5 bases, leaving 8 bases not matched to a gene. Looked up from germline, CDR1 is LNHDA and CDR2 is SQIVND (reference sequence). CDR3 in amino acids: CASSLTSGSFHEQYF. CDR3 sequence (DNA): TGTGCCAGTAGTCTAACTAGCGGGAGTTTCCACGAGCAGTACTTC. The whole variable domain, filled in from reference TRBV19 and TRBJ2-7, reads DGGITQSPKYLFRKEGQNVTLSCEQNLNHDAMYWYRQDPGQGLRLIYYSQIVNDFQKGDIAEGYSVSREKKESFPLTVTSAQKNPTAFYLCASSLTSGSFHEQYFGPGTRLTVT.

Worth noting for this clone: The sample contains more than one DNA sequence encoding this CDR3. V is TRBV18 and J is TRBJ1-1; no clear D. V lost 3 bases to trimming and J lost 2 bases, with 4 bases between them. The CDR3 spans 12 residues. Germline V lookup: CDR1 KGHSH, CDR2 LQKENI. The CDR3 reads CASSPRNTEAFF. CDR3 DNA: TGTGCCAGCTCACCTAGAAACACTGAAGCTTTCTTT.

The chain has TRBV7-3 and TRBJ2-3, with D possibly matching TRBD1 (5 bases). The ends were cut back, 1 base at V and 4 bases at J, with 15 bases in the middle. This CDR3 contains 16 residues. In germline, CDR1 is SGHTA, CDR2 FQGTGA. CDR3 sequence reads: CASSLRAGSGPDTQYF. As DNA, the CDR3 is TGTGCCAGCAGCTTAAGGGCAGGGTCCGGTCCAGATACGCAGTATTTT.

The chain recombines TRBV19 with TRBJ1-2; TRBD1 might be the D (5 bases). CDR1 and CDR2 from the germline V gene are LNHDA and SQIVND (reference sequence). The V and J ends lost 2 bases and 2 bases respectively, with 12 bases between them. The CDR3 extends over 15 amino acids. This chain's CDR3 is CASSIYQGSNYGYTF. Written as DNA, the CDR3 is TGTGCCAGTAGTATATATCAGGGTTCCAACTATGGCTACACCTTC.

Notes on this clone: One end of the junction is discordant with germline, which a read error may explain. In DNA form, the CDR3 reads TGTGCCAGCAGCAACAGGACTAAGTATGGCTACACCTTC. This translates into CASSNRTKYGYTF. The chain is built from TRBV13 and TRBJ1-2; a weak D match, TRBD1 (5 bases). CDR1 is PRHDT and CDR2 is FYEKMQ in the germline V gene (reference sequence). The CDR3 covers 13 residues.